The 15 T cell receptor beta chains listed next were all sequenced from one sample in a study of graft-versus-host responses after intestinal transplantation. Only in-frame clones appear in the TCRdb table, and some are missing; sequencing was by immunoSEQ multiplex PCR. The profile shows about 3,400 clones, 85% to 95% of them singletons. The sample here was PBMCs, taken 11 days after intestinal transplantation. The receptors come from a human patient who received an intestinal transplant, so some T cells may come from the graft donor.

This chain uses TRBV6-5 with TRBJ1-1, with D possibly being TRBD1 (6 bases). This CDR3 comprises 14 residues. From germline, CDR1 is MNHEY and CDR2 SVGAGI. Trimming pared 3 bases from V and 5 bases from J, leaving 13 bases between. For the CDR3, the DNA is TGTGCCAGCAGTTATGGGGGGGGCGAGACTGAAGCTTTCTTT. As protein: CASSYGGGETEAFF.

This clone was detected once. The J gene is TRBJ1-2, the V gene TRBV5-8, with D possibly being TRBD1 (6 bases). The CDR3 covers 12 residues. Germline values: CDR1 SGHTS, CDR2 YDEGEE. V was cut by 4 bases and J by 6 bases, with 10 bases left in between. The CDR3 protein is CASSTYRDGYTF. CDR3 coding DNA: TGTGCCAGCAGCACCTACAGGGATGGCTACACCTTC.

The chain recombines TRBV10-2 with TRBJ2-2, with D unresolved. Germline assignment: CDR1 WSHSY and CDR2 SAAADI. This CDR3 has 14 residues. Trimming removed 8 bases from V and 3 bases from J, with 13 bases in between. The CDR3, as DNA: TGCGCCAGCCGCAAGGACGGGTACACCGGGGAGCTGTTTTTT. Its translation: CASRKDGYTGELFF.

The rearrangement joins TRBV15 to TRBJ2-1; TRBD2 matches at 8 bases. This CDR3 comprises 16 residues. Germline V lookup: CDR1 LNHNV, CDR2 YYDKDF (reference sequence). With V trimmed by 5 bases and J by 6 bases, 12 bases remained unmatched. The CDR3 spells CATSGERERVSNEQFF. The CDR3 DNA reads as TGTGCCACCAGCGGGGAGCGGGAGAGGGTGTCCAATGAGCAGTTCTTC.

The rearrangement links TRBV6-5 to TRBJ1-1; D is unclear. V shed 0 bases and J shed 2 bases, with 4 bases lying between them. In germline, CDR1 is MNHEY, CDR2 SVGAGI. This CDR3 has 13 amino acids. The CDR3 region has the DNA TGTGCCAGCAGTTACTCTCTTAACACTGAAGCTTTCTTT. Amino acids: CASSYSLNTEAFF.

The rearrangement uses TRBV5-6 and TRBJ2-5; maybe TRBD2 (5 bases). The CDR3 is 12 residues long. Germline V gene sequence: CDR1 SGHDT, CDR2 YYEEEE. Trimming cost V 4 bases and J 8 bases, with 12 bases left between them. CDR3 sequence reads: CASSGGDFTQYF. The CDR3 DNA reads TGTGCCAGCAGCGGAGGAGACTTTACCCAGTACTTC. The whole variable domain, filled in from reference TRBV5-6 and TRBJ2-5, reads DAGVTQSPTHLIKTRGQQVTLRCSPKSGHDTVSWYQQALGQGPQFIFQYYEEEERQRGNFPDRFSGHQFPNYSSELNVNALLLGDSALYLCASSGGDFTQYFGPGTRLLVL.

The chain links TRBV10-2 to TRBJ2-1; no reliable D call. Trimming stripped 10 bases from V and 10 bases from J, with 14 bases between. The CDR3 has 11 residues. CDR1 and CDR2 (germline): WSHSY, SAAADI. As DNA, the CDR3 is TGCGCCATCGGGCTCGGTAGGGAGCAGTTCTTC. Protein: CAIGLGREQFF.

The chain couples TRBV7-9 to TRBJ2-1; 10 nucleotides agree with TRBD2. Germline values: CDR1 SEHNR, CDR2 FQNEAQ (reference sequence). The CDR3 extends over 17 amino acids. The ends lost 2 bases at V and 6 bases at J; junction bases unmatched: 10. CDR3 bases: TGTGCCAGCAGCTTAATTCCAGAGCGGGAGGGTAGCAATGAGCAGTTCTTC. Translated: CASSLIPEREGSNEQFF.

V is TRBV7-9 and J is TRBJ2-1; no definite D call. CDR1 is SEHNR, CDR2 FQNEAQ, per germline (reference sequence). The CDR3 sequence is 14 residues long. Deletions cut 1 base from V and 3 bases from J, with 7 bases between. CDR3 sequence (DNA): TGTGCCAGCAGCTTAGGCGGTCTCTACAATGAGCAGTTCTTC. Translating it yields CASSLGGLYNEQFF.

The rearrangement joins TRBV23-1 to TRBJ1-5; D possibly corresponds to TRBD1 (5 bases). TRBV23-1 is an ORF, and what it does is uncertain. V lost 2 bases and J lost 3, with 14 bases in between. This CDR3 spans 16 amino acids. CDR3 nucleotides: TGCGCCAGCAGTCAAATGAGGGGCCAGGTCAATCAGCCCCAGCATTTT. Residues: CASSQMRGQVNQPQHF.

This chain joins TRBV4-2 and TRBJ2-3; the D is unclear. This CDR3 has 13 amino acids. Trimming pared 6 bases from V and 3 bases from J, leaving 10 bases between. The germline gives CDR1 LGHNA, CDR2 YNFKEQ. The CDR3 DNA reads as TGTGCCAGCAGTGGGATGGGGACAGATACGCAGTATTTT. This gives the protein CASSGMGTDTQYF.

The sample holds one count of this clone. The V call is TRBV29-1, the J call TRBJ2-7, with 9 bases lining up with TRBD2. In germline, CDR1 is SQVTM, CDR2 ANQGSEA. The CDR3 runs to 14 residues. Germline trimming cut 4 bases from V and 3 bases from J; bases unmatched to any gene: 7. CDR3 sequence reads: CSVGGTSTNYEQYF. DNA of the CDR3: TGCAGCGTTGGGGGGACTAGCACCAACTACGAGCAGTACTTC.

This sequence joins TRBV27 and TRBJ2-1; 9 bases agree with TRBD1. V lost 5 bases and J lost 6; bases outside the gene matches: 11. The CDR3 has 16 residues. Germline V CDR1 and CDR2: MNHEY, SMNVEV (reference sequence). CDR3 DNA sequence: TGTGCCAGCAGTGGCAACAGGGGGCGCGTAATCAATGAGCAGTTCTTC. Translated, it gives CASSGNRGRVINEQFF.

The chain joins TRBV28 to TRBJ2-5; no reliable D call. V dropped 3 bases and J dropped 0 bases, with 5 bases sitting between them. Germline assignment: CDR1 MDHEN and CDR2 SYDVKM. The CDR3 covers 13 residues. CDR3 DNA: TGTGCCAGCAGTTTTACCAACCAAGAGACCCAGTACTTC. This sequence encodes CASSFTNQETQYF.

The CDR3 spells CAVTGTNTEAFF. In nucleotides, the CDR3 is TGTGCCGTGACAGGGACGAACACTGAAGCTTTCTTT. The rearrangement uses TRBV10-3 and TRBJ1-1; 7 positions match TRBD1. The length of the CDR3 is 12 residues. Trimming took 11 bases from V and 1 from J; bases not matched to a gene: 4. Looked up from germline, CDR1 is ENHRY and CDR2 is SYGVKD.